This T cell receptor (beta chain) emerged from a study of CD8 T cells in Susac syndrome (dated by TCRdb to between 2018 and 2020). As for the study more broadly: Among the sequenced Susac syndrome patients, five or six had clinically active disease and roughly eight were in clinical remission. At the time of blood withdrawal, Susac syndrome patients were either therapy-naive, taking corticosteroids (with some also receiving IVIg), or on IVIg alone. Whether CD8+ T cell activation and differentiation in Susac syndrome was antigen driven was tested using repertoire sequencing. Clonality of the CD8+ T cell repertoire was compared between eleven to twelve healthy donors, approximately 14 Susac syndrome patients and around 16 multiple sclerosis patients.

Beyond this particular receptor, the publication reports: Sixteen and five Susac-specific public clones were found in the total CD8+ and CD8+ TEMRA repertoires, respectively. The number of individuals in the TCR sequencing and HLA analysis was recognized as being relatively small. Clonal expansion was seen in Susac syndrome CD8+ repertoires, peaking in CD8+ TEMRA cells and being greater in clinically active patients than in remitting ones.

The CDR3 holds 15 amino acids from the cysteine to the phenylalanine. Only the CDR3 part of the read is kept: 45 bases, read in frame from the first base. CDR1 and CDR2 (DFQATT, SNEGSKA) derive from the germline V gene (reference sequence). Trimming takes 0 bases off V and 8 bases off J; junction bases not matched to a gene: 5. High-throughput TCR beta sequencing profiled peripheral blood CD8+ and CD4+ T cells from healthy donors, Susac syndrome patients and multiple sclerosis patients. The Susac syndrome patients fulfilled recently defined diagnostic criteria for definite or probable disease. Bulk CD8+ and CD4+ T cells were purified by magnetic negative isolation, while CD8+ TEMRA cells were enriched using FACS. Blood was drawn into EDTA tubes, processed within 24 hours, and PBMCs were isolated by density gradient centrifugation. PBMCs intended for TCR sequencing were cryopreserved in liquid nitrogen and thawed later in a water bath at 37 degrees C. The sorted or isolated CD4+, CD8+ and CD8+ TEMRA cells reached a purity of at least 90%.

For this clonotype: Its binding antigen is unknown. No base quality values were provided; no much bigger clone lies one nucleotide off.

RNA was extracted using the RNeasy kit, and 0.5 to 1 microgram was reverse transcribed with random hexamers. The immunoSEQ multiplex PCR assay, which covers 54 Vbeta and 13 Jbeta segments, was used to amplify TCR beta CDR3 regions. To correct PCR amplification bias, a synthetic template baseline was used for both primer optimization and computational correction. Per the authors' processing: Reads were annotated to V, D and J genes per IMGT and analyzed with immunoSEQ Analyzer, keeping only productive sequences. To calculate clonality, Shannon entropy was normalized by log2 of the number of productive unique sequences and then subtracted from one. For each patient and control, public and private clones were evaluated among the 100 most prevalent clones. A clone was defined as Susac-specific if it was absent from the healthy and MS cohorts, from some 1,100 published viral clones and from other ImmuneACCESS disease sequences. TCRdb itself trimmed the public reads at Q25 with fastp, ran MiXCR and retained productive beta chains. Every distinct CDR3 protein forms one entry, paired with its most common genes and DNA. TCRdb, not the authors, supplied the V and J calls. In all, the sample holds 150,000 to 200,000 distinct CDR3 sequences, and just under 95% of those were seen once. The ten top clones hold about 0.17% of the sample.

Sequences were obtained from CD8+ T cells from PBMCs. The TCR was taken from a human donor with Susac syndrome. The V and J segments used are TRBV20-1 and TRBJ2-1, and TRBD2 matches 12 of the central bases. In nucleotide form, the sequence is TGCAGTGCTAGAGAGCGACTAGCGGGAGCTTATGAGCAGTTCTTC. Translated, this is CSARERLAGAYEQFF.